This paragraph covers one T cell receptor beta chain sequence. This clonotype came up a few times. What this receptor recognizes is not known. No base qualities exist here, and no much larger clone lies one base off it. Systemically healthy Caucasian individuals from Russia, some 36 in total and aged roughly 6 to 90 years, were included as donors. Each donor gave about 9.8 milliliters of peripheral blood, drawn into EDTA-treated Vacutainer tubes. Ficoll-Paque density-gradient centrifugation was used to isolate PBMCs, with at least 7 million obtained per sample. Trizol reagent was used to extract total RNA from PBMCs, with at least 5.5 micrograms per sample. The percentages of naive CD45RAhigh/CD27high T cells were determined by flow cytometry on a PBMC aliquot from every donor. This sample was included in a study of blood T cells in healthy people across ages (dated by TCRdb to about 2015). General notes on the study: In model experiments, template switching captured roughly one uniquely barcoded TCR beta cDNA molecule for every two T cells. Age-related changes in TCR beta repertoire diversity were measured in the study by deep sequencing normalized with unique cDNA molecular identifiers. Donors were grouped into four age groups: young (average approximately 15 years), middle-aged (39), aged (over 55) and long-lived (about 90). Donors of different ages were randomly distributed across sequencing lanes to avoid experimental bias. Using the same blood draw, the study looked at two additional independent replicas of 1 million unique cDNA reads for two donors, one aged 18 to 30 and the other aged 80 or older. The study at large found these results: Observed TCR beta diversity per million T cells fell roughly linearly with age, and a significant reduction was already apparent by age roughly 41. There was a strong correlation between observed TCR beta diversity and the percentage of naive T cells measured by flow cytometry. Because profiling used bulk unsorted PBMCs, naive and antigen-experienced compartments could not be compared conclusively. Because the CMV infection status of the donors was unknown, age-related changes in expanded clonotypes may potentially have been confounded. Total diversity estimates from one million sequenced T cells were considered lower bounds and underestimates. Compared with the aged group, the long-lived group had more naive CD4+ T cells, fewer expanded clones and increased TCR diversity, a pattern suggesting age selection.

The library was obtained by 5' RACE. This sample was sequenced with an Illumina HiSeq 2500. A second PCR of 7 to 11 cycles was performed with a sample-barcoded 5' primer and a J-beta primer mix. A unique molecular identifier was introduced onto each TCR beta cDNA molecule by a template-switch 5' adaptor carrying 12 random nucleotides. Each sample yielded at least 2.5 million CDR3-containing paired-end reads. All of the RNA was converted into first-strand cDNA using the Mint cDNA synthesis kit, with a TRBC-specific oligonucleotide serving as the primer. Following uracil-DNA glycosylase treatment, a first 18-cycle PCR with universal primers M1SS and BC2_uni_R was performed on all cDNA. The authors' pipeline ran thus. Normalization of each sample was performed by random selection of 1 million high-quality reads, each carrying a distinct molecular identifier. Reads with shared molecular identifiers were discarded instead of being binned into consensus sequences. MiTCR, run with a Q25 quality threshold and the strictest error-elimination algorithm, handled CDR3 identification, clonotype clustering and error correction. Lower-bound total TCR beta diversity was estimated with a nonparametric unseen species model using Euler transformation. TCRdb reanalyzed the raw reads on its own, using fastp at Q25 for trimming and MiXCR for clone calling, and kept in-frame beta chains. Every distinct CDR3 protein forms one entry, paired with its most common genes and DNA. The V and J calls here are based on TCRdb, not the publication. The sample includes about 670,000 distinct CDR3 sequences, with about 51% observed a single time. The ten largest clones add up to roughly 14% of the sample.

The junction carries 7 bases between V and J, which are trimmed by 0 bases and 1 base respectively. Looking up the germline V gene yields CDR1 SQVTM and CDR2 ANQGSEA. Inclusive of the bounding cysteine and phenylalanine, the CDR3 is 13 residues long. Solely the CDR3 DNA is kept, with 39 bases framed from the first base. The sample comprised blood. The sequence derives from a woman aged 80 or over in good health. This receptor chain uses TRBV29-1 and TRBJ2-7; the D gene remains uncertain. The DNA sequence follows: TGCAGCGTTGAAGATCTTAGGTCCTACGAGCAGTACTTC. This translates into CSVEDLRSYEQYF.